One T cell receptor (beta chain) is described in this entry. The data stem from a study of cytomegalovirus exposure and HLA in healthy donors. The PCR made use of 60 Vbeta and 13 Jbeta primers. Generated by immunoSEQ multiplex PCR, the TCRdb table keeps only in-frame clones and is missing some. The sample yields 200,000 to 250,000 clones, around 64% seen once. The sequence was collected from a man in his forties or fifties in good health and CMV-seropositive. Sequenced material: PBMCs.

The chain's CDR3 is CASSPTSGGSYNEQFF. The DNA of the CDR3 is TGTGCCAGCAGCCCCACTAGCGGGGGGTCTTACAATGAGCAGTTCTTC. This chain links TRBV11-2 with TRBJ2-1; 12 positions match TRBD2. The CDR3 runs 16 residues. The ends lost 5 bases at V and 4 bases at J; junction bases unmatched: 6. CDR1 SGHAT and CDR2 FQNNGV come from the germline V gene.